This paragraph reports one T cell receptor (beta chain). These data are taken from a study of blood T cell repertoires in COVID-19. V dropped 3 bases and J dropped 2 bases, with 13 bases sitting between them. The CDR3 sequence is 14 residues long. The germline CDR1 and CDR2 sequences are SQVTM and ANQGSEA. Sequenced by immunoSEQ multiplex PCR; TCRdb stores in-frame clones only, minus some. The sample lists around 97,000 clones; roughly 90% were seen once. The chain employs TRBV29-1 and TRBJ2-5, with D perhaps TRBD2 (6 bases). This receptor was identified in a human donor in a cohort sampled during active COVID-19. The sequencing input was peripheral blood. Written as DNA, the CDR3 is TGCAGCGTTGAGTGGGTCGGGGGTCAAGAGACCCAGTACTTC. Its translation: CSVEWVGGQETQYF.